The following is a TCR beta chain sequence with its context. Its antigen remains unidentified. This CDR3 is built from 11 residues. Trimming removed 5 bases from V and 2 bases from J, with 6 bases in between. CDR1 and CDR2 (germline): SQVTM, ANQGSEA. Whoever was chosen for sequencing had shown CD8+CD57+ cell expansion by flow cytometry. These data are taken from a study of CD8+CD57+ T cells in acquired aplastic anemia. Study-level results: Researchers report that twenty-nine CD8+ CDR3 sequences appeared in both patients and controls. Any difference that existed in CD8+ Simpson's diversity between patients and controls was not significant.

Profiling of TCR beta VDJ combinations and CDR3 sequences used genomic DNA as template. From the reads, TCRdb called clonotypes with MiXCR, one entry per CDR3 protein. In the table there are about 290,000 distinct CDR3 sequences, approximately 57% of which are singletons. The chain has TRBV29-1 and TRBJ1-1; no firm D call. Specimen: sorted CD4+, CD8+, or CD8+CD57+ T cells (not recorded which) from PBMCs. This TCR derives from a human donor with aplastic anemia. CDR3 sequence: CSVPTNTEAFF. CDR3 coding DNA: TGCAGCGTTCCCACTAACACTGAAGCTTTCTTT.